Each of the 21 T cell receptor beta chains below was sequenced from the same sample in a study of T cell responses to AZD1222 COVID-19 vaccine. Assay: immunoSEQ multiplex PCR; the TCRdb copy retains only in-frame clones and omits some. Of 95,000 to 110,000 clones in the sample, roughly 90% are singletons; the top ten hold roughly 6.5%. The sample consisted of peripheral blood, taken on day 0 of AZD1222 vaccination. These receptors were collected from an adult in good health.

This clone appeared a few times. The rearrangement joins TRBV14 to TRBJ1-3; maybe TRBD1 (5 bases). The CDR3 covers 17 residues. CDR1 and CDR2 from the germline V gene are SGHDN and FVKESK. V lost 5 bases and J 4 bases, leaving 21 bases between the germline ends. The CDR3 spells CASSGPGPPPRGNTIYF. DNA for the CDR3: TGTGCCAGCAGCGGTCCGGGACCCCCTCCGAGAGGAAACACCATATATTTT.

The CDR3 bases are TGTGCCAGCGGCCGGGACAGGGAAGAGACCCAGTACTTC. Residues: CASGRDREETQYF. The chain recombines TRBV2 with TRBJ2-5, with TRBD1 identical over 9 bases. After removal of 8 bases from V and 3 bases from J, the junction contained 4 bases not matched to a gene. Germline CDR1 SNHLY, CDR2 FYNNEI. The CDR3 length is 13 residues.

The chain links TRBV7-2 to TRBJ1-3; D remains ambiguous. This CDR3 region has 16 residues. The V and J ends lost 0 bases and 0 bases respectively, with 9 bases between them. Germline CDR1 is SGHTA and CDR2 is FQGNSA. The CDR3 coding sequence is TGTGCCAGCAGCTTAGCGCTTCTCGGCTCTGGAAACACCATATATTTT. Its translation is CASSLALLGSGNTIYF.

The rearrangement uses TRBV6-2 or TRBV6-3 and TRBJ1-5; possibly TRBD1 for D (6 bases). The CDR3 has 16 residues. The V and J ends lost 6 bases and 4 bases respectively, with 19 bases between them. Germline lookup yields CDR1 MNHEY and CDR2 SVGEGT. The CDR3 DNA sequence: TGTGCCAGCAGCCAGGGACATCGGGGGTTAAATCAGCCCCAGCATTTT. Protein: CASSQGHRGLNQPQHF.

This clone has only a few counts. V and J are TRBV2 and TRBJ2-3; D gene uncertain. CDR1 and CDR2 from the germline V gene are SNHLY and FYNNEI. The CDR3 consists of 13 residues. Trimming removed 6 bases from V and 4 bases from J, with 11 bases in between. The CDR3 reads CASSRPTADTQYF. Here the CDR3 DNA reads TGTGCCAGCAGCCGGCCGACGGCAGATACGCAGTATTTT. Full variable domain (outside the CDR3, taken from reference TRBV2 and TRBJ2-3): EPEVTQTPSHQVTQMGQEVILRCVPISNHLYFYWYRQILGQKVEFLVSFYNNEISEKSEIFDDQFSVERPDGSNFTLKIRSTKLEDSAMYFCASSRPTADTQYFGPGTRLTVL.

In DNA, the CDR3 is TGTGCCAGCAGCTTAAGTGTCGCAGGGACCCTCCACTTT. Translated: CASSLSVAGTLHF. The chain combines TRBV7-2 with TRBJ1-6; TRBD1 might be the D (5 bases). The germline V and J ends were trimmed by 2 bases and 14 bases, with 13 bases remaining between them. There are 13 residues in the CDR3. Germline V gives CDR1 SGHTA, CDR2 FQGNSA.

CDR3 bases: TGCGCCAGCAGCCGCGGACTAGCGGGGTTCTACGAGCAGTACTTC. Protein product: CASSRGLAGFYEQYF. V and J are TRBV4-1 and TRBJ2-7, with 12 positions matching TRBD2. After removal of 4 bases from V and 3 bases from J, the junction contained 4 bases not matched to a gene. Germline V gene data show CDR1 as MGHRA and CDR2 as YSYEKL. CDR3 size: 15 residues.

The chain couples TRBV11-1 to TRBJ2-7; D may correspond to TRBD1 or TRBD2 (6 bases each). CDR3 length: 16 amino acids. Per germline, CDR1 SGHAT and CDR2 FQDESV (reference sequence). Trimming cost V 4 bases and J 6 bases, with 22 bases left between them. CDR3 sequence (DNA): TGTGCCAGCAGCTATGGCGAACGGGGGCTTCTGGGCGAGCAGTACTTC. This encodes CASSYGERGLLGEQYF.

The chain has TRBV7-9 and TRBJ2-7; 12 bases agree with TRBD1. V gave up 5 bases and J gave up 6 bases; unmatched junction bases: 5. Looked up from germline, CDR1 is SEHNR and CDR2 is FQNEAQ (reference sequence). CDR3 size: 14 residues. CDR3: CASSLGQGAVEQYF. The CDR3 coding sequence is TGTGCCAGCAGCCTGGGACAGGGGGCTGTCGAGCAGTACTTC.

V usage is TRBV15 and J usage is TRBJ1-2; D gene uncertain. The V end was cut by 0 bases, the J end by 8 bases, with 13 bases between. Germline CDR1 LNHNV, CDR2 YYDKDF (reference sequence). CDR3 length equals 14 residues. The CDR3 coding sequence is TGTGCCACCAGCAGAGATGGCAGAACTGGGGGCTACACCTTC. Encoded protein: CATSRDGRTGGYTF.

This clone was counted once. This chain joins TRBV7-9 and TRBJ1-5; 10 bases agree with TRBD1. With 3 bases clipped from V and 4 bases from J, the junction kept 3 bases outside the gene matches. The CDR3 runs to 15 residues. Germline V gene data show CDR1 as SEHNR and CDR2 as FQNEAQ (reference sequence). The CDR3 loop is CASSLGQGSNQPQHF. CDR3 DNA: TGTGCCAGCAGCTTGGGACAGGGGTCGAATCAGCCCCAGCATTTT.

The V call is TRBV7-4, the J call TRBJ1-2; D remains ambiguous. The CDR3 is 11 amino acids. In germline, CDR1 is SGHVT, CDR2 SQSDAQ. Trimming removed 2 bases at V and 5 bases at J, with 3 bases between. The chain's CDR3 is CASSLWYGYTF. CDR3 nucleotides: TGTGCCAGCAGCTTATGGTATGGCTACACCTTC.

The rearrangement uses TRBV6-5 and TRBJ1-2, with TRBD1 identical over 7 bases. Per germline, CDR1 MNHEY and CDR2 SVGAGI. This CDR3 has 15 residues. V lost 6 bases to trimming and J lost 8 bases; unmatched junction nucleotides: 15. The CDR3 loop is CASRNLGTEGRGYTF. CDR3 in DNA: TGTGCCAGCAGGAACCTAGGGACAGAGGGAAGAGGCTACACCTTC.

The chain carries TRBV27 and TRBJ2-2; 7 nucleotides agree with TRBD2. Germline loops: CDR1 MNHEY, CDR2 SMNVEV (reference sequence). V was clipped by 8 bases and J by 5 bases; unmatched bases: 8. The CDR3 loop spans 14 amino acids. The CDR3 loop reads CASHAREGTGELFF. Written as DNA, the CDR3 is TGTGCCAGCCACGCCAGGGAGGGAACCGGGGAGCTGTTTTTT.

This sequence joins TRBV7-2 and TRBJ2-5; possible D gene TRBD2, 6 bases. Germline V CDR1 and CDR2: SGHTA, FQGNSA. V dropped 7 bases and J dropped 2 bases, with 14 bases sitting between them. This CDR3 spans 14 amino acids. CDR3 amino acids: CASNVRGNQETQYF. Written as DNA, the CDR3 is TGTGCCAGCAACGTCCGCGGGAATCAAGAGACCCAGTACTTC.

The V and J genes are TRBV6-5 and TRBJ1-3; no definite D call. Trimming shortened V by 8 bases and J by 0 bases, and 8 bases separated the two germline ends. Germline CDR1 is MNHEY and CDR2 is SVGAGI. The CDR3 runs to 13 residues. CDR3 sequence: CASGQISGNTIYF. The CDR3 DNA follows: TGTGCCAGCGGTCAGATCTCTGGAAACACCATATATTTT.

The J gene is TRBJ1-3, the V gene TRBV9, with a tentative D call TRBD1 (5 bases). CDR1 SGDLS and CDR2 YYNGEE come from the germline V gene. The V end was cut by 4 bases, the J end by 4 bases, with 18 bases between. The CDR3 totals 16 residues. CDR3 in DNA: TGTGCCAGCAGCCCCCGGGGACTTGGGACGGGAAACACCATATATTTT. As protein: CASSPRGLGTGNTIYF.

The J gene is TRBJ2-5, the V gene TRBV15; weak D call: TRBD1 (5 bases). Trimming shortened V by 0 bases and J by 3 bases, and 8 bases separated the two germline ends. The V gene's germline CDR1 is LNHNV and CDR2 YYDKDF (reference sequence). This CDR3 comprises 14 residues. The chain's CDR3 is CATSRDQGEETQYF. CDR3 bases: TGTGCCACCAGCAGAGATCAAGGGGAAGAGACCCAGTACTTC.

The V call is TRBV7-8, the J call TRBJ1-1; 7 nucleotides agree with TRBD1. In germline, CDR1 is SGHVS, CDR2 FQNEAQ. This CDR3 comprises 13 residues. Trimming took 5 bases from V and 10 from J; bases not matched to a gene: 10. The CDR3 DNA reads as TGTGCCAGCAGCCGACGGGACAGAGGCTCAGCTTTCTTT. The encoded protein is CASSRRDRGSAFF.

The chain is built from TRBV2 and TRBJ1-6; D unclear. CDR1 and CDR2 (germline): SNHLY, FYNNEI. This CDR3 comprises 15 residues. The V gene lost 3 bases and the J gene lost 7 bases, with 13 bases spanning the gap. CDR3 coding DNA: TGTGCCAGCAGTGACTCTGATAGGGTGAATTCACCCCTCCACTTT. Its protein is CASSDSDRVNSPLHF.

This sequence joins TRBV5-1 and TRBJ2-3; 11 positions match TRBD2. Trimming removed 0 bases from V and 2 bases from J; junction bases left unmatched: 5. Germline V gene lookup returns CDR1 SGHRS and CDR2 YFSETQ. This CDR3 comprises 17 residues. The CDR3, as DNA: TGCGCCAGCAGCTTGGAACCTAGCGGGAGGTCCACAGATACGCAGTATTTT. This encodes CASSLEPSGRSTDTQYF. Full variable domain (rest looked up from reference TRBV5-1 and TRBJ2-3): KAGVTQTPRYLIKTRGQQVTLSCSPISGHRSVSWYQQTPGQGLQFLFEYFSETQRNKGNFPGRFSGRQFSNSRSEMNVSTLELGDSALYLCASSLEPSGRSTDTQYFGPGTRLTVL.